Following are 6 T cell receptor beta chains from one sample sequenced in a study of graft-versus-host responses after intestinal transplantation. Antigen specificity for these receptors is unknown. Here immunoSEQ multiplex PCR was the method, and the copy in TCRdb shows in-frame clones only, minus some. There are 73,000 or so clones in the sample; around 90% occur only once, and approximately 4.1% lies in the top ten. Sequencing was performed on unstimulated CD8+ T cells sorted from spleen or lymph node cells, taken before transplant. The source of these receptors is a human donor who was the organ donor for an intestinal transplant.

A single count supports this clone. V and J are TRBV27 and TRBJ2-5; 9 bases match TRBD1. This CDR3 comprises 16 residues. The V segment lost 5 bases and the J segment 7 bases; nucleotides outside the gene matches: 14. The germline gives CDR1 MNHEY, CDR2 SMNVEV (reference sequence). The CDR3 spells CASSELGTGLDLTQYF. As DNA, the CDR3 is TGTGCCAGCAGTGAACTCGGGACAGGGCTGGACCTGACCCAGTACTTC.

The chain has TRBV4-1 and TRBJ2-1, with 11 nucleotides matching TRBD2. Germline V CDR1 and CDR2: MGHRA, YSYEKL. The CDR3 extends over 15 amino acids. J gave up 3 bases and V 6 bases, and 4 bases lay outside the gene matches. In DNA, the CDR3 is TGCGCCAGCAGGGCACTAGCGGGGGACTACAATGAGCAGTTCTTC. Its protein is CASRALAGDYNEQFF.

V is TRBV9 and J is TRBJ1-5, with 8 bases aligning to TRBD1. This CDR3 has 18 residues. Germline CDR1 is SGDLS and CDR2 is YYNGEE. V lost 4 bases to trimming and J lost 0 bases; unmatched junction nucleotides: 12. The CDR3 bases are TGTGCCAGCAGCCCACTCATGGACAGGGATTATAGCAATCAGCCCCAGCATTTT. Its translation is CASSPLMDRDYSNQPQHF.

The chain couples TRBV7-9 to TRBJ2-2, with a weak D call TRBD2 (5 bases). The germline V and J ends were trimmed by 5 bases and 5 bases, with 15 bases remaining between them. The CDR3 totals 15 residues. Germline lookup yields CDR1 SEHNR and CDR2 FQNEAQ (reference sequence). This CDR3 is CASSPSSGVTGELFF. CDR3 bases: TGTGCCAGCAGCCCGTCGTCCGGGGTAACCGGGGAGCTGTTTTTT.

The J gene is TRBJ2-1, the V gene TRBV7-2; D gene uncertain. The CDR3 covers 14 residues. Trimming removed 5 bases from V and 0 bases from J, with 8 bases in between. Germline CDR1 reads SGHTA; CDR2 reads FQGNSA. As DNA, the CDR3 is TGTGCCAGCAGCGAGACTGTCTCCTACAATGAGCAGTTCTTC. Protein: CASSETVSYNEQFF.

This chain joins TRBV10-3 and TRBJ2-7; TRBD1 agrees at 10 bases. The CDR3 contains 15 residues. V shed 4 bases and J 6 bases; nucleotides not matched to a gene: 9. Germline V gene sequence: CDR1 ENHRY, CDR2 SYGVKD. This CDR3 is CAISVIRDRGGEQYV. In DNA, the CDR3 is TGTGCCATCAGTGTAATCAGGGACAGGGGTGGCGAGCAGTACGTC.